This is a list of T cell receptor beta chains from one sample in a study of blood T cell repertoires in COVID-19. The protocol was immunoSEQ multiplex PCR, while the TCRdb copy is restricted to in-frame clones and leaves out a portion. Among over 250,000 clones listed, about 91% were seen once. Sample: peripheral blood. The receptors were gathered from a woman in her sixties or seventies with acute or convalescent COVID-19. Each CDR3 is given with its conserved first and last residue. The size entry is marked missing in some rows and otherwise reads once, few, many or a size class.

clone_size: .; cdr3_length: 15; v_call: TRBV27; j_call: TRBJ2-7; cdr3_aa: CASSLSLGQGYEQYF
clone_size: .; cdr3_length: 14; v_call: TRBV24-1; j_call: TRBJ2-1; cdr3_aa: CATSDPRLVGEQFF
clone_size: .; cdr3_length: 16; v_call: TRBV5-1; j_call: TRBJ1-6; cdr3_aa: CASSLASKGAGSPLHF
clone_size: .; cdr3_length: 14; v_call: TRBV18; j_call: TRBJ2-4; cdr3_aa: CASSPGEGKNIQYF
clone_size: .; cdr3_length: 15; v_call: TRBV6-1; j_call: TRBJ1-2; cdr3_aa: CASSEGQGALDGYTF
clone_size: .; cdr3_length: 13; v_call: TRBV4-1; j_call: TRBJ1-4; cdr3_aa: CASSQAPSEKLFF
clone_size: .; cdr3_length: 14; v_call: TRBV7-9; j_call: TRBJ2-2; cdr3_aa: CASSSRAGTGELFF
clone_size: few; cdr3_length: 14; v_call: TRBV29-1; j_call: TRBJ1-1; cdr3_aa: CSVEGFQGWTEAFF
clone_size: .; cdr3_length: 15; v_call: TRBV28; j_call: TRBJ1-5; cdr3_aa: CASTEKGGGSQPQHF
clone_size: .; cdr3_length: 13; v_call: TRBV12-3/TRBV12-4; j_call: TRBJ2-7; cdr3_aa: CASSRSVGGEQYF
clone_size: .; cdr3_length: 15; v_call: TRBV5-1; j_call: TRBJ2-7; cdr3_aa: CASSLEGQGIYEQYF
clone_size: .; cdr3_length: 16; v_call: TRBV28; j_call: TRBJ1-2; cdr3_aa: CASSLSPLTANYGYTF
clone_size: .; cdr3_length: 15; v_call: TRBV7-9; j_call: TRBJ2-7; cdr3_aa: CASSPRGRETYEQYF
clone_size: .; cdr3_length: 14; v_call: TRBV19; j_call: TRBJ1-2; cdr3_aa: CASSRPGADYGYTF
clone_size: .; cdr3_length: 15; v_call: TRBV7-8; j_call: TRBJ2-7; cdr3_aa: CASSLAGQGGYEQYF
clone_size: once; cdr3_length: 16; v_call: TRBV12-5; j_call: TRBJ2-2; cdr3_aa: CASLAGGSLGTGELFF
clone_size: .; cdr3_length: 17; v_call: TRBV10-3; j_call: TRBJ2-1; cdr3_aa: CAIRQGAGGGGVNEQFF
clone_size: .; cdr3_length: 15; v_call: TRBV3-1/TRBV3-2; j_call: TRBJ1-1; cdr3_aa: CASSQDWLGDTEAFF
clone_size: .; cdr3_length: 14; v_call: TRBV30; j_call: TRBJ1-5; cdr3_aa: CAWSADIRYQPQHF
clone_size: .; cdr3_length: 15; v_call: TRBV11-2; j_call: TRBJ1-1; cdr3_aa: CASSPPGRTNTEAFF
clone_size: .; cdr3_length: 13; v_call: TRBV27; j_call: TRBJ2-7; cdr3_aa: CASSDRGQYEQYF
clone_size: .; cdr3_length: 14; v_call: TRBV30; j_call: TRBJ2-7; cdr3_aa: CAWSVGGRSYEQYF
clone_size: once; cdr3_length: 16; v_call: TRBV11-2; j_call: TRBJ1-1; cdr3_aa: CASSLGKGGMNTEAFF
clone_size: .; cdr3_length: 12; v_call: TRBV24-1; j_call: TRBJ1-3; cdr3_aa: CATSDAGNTIYF
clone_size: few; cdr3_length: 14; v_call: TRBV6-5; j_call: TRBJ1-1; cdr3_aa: CASSYHRAGTEAFF
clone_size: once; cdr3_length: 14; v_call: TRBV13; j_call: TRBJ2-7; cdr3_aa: CASSEGQEPYEQYF
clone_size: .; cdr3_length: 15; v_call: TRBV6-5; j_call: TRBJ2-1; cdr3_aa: CASSYYSGRADEQFF
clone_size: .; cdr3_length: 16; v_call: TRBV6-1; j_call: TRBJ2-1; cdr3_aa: CASSESLTVLRDEQFF
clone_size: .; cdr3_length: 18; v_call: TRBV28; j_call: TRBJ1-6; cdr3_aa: CASSPGQGGPSYNSPLHF
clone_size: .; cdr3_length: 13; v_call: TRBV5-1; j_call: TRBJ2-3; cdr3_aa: CASSVRHTDTQYF
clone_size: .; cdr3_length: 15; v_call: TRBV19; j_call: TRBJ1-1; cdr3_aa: CASSLSSPMNTEAFF
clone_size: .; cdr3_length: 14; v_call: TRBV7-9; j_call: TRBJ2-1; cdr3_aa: CASSVGGSYNEQFF
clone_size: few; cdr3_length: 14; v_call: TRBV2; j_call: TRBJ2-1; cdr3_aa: CASSRTGLYNEQFF
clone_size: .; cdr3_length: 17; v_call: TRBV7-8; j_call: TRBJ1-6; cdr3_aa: CASSVDRDNSYNSPLHF
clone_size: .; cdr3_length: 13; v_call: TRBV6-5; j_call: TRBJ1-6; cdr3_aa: CASSVRDNSPLHF
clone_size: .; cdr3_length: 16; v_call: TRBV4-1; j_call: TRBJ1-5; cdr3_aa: CASSLNDRGSNQPQHF
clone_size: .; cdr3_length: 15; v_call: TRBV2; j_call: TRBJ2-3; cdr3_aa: CASSGTSGGPYTQYF
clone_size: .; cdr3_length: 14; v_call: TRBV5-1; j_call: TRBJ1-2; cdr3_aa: CASSLAVNRGGYTF
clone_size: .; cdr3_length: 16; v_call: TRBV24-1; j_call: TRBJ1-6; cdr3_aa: CATSDSRTGNNSPLHF
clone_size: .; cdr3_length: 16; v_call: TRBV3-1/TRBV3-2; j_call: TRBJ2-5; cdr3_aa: CASSQDTSGGLGAQYF
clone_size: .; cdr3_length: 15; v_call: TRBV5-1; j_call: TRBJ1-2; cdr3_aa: CASSPNSGLDYGYTF
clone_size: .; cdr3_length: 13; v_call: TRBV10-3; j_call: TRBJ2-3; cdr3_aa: CATRGSETDTQYF
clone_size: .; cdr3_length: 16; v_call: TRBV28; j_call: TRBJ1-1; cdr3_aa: CASSLSALAGSTEAFF
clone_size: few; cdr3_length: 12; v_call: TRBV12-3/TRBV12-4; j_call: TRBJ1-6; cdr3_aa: CASSLSVRRLHF
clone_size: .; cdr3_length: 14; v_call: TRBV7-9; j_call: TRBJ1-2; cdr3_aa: CASSNLQEFYGYTF